The present T cell receptor (beta chain) was sequenced within a study of human T cells and chemical hapten exposure. Looking at the study overall: Doses of diphenylcyclopropenone went to the patients' scalps weekly throughout the roughly 24-week study.

TCRdb re-derived calls from the RACE reads in MiXCR, one entry per CDR3 protein. The data show 75,000 to 100,000 distinct CDR3 sequences, under 15% seen once. Time point: patch test 1, 2 weeks after DPC sensitization. Treatment meaning: therapeutic diphenylcyclopropenone sensitization with weekly scalp DPC. The CDR3 loop spans 13 amino acids. The germline V gene encodes CDR1 MNHEY and CDR2 SVGEGT. The J segment lost 8 bases and the V segment lost 7 bases, leaving 4 bases of the junction unmatched. J is TRBJ2-1 and V is TRBV6-2 or TRBV6-3, with 11 bases fitting TRBD2. This receptor was identified in a woman in her 40s with alopecia areata. Some clones in this sample may be carry-over from other donors' samples. Sequenced material: whole blood, taken in connection with sensitization to the hapten diphenylcyclopropenone (DPC). The CDR3 spells CASILAGGDEQFF. The CDR3 nucleotides read TGTGCCAGCATCTTAGCGGGAGGGGATGAGCAGTTCTTC.